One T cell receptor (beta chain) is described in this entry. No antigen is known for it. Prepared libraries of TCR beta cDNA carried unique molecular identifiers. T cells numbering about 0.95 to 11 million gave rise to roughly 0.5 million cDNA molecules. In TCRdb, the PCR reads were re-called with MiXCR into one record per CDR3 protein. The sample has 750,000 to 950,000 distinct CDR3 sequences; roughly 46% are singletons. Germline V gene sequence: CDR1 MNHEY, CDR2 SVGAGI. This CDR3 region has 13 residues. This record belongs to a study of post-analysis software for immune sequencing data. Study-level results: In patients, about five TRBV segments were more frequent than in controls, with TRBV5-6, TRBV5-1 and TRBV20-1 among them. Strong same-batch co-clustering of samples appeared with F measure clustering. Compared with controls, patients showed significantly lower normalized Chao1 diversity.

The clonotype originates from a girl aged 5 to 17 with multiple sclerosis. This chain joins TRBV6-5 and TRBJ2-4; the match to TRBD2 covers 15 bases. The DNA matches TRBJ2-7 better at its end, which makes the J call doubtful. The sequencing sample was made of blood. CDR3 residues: CASRTSGRVEQYF. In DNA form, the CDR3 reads TGTGCCAGCCGGACTAGCGGGAGGGTCGAGCAGTACTTC.